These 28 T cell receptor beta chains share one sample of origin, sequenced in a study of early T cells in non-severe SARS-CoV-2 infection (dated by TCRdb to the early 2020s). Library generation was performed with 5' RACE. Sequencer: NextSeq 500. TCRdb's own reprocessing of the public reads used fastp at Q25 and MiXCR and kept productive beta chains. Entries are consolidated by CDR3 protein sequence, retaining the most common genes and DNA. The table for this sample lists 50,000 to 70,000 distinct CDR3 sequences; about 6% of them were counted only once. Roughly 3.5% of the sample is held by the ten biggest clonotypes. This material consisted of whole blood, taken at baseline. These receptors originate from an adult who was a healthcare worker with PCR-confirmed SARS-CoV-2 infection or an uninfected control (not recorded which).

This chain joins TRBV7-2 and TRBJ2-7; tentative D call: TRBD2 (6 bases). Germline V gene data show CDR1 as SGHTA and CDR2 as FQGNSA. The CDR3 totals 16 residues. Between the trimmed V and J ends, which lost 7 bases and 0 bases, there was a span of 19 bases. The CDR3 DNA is TGTGCCAGCATTCTGGGCGGGGCTTCCAGCTCCTACGAGCAGTACTTC. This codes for CASILGGASSSYEQYF.

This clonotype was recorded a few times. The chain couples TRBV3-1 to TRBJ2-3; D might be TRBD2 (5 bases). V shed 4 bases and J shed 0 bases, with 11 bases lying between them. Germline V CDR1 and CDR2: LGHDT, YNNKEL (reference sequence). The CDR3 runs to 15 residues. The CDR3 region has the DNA TGTGCCAGCAGCCTCATAGCGAGAAGCACAGATACGCAGTATTTT. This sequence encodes CASSLIARSTDTQYF.

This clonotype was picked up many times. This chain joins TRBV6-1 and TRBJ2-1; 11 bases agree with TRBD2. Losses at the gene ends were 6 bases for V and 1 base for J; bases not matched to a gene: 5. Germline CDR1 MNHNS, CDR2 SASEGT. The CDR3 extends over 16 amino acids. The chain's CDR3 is CASRMLAGGSYNEQFF. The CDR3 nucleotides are TGTGCCAGCAGAATGCTAGCGGGGGGTTCCTACAATGAGCAGTTCTTC.

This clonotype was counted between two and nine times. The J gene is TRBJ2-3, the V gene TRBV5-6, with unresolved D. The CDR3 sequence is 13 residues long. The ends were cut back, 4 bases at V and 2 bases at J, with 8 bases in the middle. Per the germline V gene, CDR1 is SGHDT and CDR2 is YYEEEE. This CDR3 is CASSPRYTDTQYF. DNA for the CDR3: TGTGCCAGCAGCCCTCGTTACACAGATACGCAGTATTTT.

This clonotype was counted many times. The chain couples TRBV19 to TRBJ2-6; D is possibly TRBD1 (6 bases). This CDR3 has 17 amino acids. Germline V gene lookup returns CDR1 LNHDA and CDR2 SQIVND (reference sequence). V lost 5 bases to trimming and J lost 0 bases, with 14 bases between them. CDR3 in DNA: TGTGCCAGTAGTCCTATGACAGGAGACTCTGGGGCCAACGTCCTGACTTTC. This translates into CASSPMTGDSGANVLTF.

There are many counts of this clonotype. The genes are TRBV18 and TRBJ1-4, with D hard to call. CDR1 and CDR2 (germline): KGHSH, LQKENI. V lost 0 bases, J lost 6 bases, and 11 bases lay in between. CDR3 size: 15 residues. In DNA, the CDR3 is TGTGCCAGCTCACCACCGGGCCTTCAGGATGAAAAACTGTTTTTT. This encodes CASSPPGLQDEKLFF.

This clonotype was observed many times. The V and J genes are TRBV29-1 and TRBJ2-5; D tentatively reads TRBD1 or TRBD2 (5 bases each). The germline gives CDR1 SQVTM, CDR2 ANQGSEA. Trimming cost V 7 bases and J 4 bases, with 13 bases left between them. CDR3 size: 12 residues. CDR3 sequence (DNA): TGCAGCGCTGAGGGGCATACAGAGACCCAGTACTTC. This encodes CSAEGHTETQYF.

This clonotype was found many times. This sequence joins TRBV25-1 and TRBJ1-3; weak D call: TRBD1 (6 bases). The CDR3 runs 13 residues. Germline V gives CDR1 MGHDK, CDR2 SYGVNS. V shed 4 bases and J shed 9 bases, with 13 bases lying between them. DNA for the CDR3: TGTGCCAGCAGTGTGTCCCAGGGGTCCACCATATATTTT. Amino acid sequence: CASSVSQGSTIYF.

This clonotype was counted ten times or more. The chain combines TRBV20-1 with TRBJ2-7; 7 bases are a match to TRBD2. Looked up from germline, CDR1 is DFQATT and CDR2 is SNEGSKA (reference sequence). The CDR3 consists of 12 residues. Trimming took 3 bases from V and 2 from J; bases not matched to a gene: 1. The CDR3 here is CSASGLAYEQYF. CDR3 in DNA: TGCAGTGCTAGCGGACTAGCCTACGAGCAGTACTTC.

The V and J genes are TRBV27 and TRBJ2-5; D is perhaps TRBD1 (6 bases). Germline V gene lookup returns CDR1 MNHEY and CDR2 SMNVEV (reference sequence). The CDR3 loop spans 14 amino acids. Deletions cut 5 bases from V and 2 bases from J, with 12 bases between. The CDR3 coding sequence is TGTGCCAGCAGTACGTACAGGGAGCAAGAGACCCAGTACTTC. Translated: CASSTYREQETQYF.

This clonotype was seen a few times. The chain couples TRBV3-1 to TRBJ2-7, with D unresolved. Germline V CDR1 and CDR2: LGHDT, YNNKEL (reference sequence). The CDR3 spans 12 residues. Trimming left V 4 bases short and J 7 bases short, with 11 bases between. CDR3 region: CASSRQYYEQYF. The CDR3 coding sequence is TGTGCCAGCAGCCGCCAATACTATGAGCAGTACTTC.

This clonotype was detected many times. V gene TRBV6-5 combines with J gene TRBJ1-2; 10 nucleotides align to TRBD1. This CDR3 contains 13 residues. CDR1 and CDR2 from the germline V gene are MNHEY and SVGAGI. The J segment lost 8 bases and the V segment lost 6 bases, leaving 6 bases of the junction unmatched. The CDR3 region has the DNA TGTGCCAGCAGCCCCGACAGGGGGCAGGGCTACACCTTC. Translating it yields CASSPDRGQGYTF.

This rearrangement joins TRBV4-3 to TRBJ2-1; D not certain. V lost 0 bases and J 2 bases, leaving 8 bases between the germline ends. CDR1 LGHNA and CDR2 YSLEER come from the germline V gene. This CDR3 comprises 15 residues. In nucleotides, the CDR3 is TGCGCCAGCAGCCAAGAAACCCAGGCCTACAATGAGCAGTTCTTC. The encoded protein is CASSQETQAYNEQFF.

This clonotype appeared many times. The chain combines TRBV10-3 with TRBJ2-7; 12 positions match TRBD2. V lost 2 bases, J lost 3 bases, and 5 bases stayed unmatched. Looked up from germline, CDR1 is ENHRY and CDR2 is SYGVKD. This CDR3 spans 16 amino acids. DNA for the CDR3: TGTGCCATCAGTGAGGCCCCGACTAGCGGGAGCTACGAGCAGTACTTC. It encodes CAISEAPTSGSYEQYF.

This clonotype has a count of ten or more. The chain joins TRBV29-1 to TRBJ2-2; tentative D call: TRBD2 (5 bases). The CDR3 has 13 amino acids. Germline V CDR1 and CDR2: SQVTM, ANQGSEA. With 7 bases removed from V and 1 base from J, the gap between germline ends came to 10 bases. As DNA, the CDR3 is TGCAGCGCGGGGAAGGGGAACACCGGGGAGCTGTTTTTT. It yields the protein CSAGKGNTGELFF.

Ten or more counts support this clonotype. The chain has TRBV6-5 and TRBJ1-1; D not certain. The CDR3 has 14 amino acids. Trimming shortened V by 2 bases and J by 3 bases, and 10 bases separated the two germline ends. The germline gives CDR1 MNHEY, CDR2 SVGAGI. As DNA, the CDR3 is TGTGCCAGCAGTTACGCCTTGGTCGACACTGAAGCTTTCTTT. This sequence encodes CASSYALVDTEAFF.

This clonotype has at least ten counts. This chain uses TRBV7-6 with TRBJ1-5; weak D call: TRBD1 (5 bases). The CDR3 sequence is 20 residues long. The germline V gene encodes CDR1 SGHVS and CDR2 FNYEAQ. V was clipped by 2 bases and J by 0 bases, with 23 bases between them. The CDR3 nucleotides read TGTGCCAGCAGCTTACGCCCGGGGGGGACGAAAGAGGTTAGCAATCAGCCCCAGCATTTT. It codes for CASSLRPGGTKEVSNQPQHF.

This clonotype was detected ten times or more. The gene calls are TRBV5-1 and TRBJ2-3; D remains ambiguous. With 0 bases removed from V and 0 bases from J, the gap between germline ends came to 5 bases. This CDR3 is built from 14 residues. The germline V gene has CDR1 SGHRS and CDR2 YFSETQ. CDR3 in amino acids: CASSLGGSTDTQYF. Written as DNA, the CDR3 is TGCGCCAGCAGCTTGGGCGGCAGCACAGATACGCAGTATTTT.

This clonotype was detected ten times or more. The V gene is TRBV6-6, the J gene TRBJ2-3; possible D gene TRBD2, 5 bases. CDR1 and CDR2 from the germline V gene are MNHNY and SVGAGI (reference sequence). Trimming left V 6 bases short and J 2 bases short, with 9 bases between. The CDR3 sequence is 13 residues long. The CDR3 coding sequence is TGTGCCAGCAGAGCGGTCGTCACAGATACGCAGTATTTT. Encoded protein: CASRAVVTDTQYF.

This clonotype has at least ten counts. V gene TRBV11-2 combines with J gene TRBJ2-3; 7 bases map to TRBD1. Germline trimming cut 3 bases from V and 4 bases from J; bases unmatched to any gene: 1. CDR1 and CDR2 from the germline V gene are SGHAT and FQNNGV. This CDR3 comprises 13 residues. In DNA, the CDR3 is TGTGCCAGCAGCTTTACAGGGGCAGATACGCAGTATTTT. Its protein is CASSFTGADTQYF. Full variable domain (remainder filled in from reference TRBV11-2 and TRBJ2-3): EAGVAQSPRYKIIEKRQSVAFWCNPISGHATLYWYQQILGQGPKLLIQFQNNGVVDDSQLPKDRFSAERLKGVDSTLKIQPAKLEDSAVYLCASSFTGADTQYFGPGTRLTVL.

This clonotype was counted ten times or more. The CDR3 here is CASRVNRESNTQYF. DNA of the CDR3: TGTGCCAGCAGGGTCAACAGGGAATCAAATACGCAGTATTTT. V is TRBV6-4 and J is TRBJ2-3, with D maybe TRBD1 (6 bases). V lost 6 bases and J 7 bases, leaving 17 bases between the germline ends. The CDR3 length is 14 residues. Germline CDR1 MRHNA, CDR2 SNTAGT.

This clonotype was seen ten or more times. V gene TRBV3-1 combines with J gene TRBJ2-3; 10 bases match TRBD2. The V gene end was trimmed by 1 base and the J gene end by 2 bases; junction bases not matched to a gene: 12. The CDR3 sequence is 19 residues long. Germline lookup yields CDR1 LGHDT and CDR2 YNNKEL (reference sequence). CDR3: CASSQGGLAGVHHTDTQYF. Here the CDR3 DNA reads TGTGCCAGCAGCCAAGGTGGGCTAGCGGGAGTTCACCACACAGATACGCAGTATTTT.

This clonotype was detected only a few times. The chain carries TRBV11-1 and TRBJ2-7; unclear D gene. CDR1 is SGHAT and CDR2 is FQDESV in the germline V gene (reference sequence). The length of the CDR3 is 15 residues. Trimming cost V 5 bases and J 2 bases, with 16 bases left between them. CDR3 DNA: TGTGCCAGCAGCCCGTATGATCGGCAGACCTACGAGCAGTACTTC. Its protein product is CASSPYDRQTYEQYF.

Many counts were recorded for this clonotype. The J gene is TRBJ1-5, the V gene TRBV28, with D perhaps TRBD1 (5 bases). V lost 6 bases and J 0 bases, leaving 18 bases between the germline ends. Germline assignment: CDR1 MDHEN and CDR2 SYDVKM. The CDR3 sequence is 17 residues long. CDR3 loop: CASSLVWAGHSNQPQHF. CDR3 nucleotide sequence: TGTGCCAGCAGCCTAGTTTGGGCAGGGCATAGCAATCAGCCCCAGCATTTT. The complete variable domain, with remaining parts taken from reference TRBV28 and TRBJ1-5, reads DVKVTQSSRYLVKRTGEKVFLECVQDMDHENMFWYRQDPGLGLRLIYFSYDVKMKEKGDIPEGYSVSREKKERFSLILESASTNQTSMYLCASSLVWAGHSNQPQHFGDGTRLSIL.

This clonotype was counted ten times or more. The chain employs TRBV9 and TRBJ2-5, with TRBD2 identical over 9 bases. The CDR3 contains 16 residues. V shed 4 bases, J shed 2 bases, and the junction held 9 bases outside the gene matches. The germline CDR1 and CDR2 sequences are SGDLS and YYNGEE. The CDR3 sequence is CASSRAGGPDQETQYF. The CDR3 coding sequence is TGTGCCAGCAGCAGGGCGGGAGGGCCTGATCAAGAGACCCAGTACTTC.

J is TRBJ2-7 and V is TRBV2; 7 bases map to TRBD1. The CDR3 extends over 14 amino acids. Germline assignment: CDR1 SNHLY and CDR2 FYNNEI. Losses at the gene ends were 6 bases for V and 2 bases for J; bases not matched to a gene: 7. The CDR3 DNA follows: TGTGCCAGCAGCGCTGACAGGGACCCCTACGAGCAGTACTTC. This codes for CASSADRDPYEQYF.

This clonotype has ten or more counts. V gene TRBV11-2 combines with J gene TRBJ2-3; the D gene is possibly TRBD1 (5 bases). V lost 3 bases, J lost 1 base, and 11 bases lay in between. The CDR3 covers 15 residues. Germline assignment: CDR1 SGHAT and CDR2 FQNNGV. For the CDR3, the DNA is TGTGCCAGCAGCTTTACAGACAGCCGCACAGATACGCAGTATTTT. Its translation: CASSFTDSRTDTQYF.

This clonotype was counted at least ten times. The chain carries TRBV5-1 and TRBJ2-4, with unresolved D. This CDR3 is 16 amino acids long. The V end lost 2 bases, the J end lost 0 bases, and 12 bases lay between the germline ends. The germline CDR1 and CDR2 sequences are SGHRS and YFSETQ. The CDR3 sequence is CASSLFPDIAKNIQYF. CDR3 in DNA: TGCGCCAGCAGCTTATTTCCAGATATAGCCAAAAACATTCAGTACTTC.